Following are 3 T cell receptor beta chains from one sample sequenced in a study of blood T cell repertoires in COVID-19. This table comes from immunoSEQ multiplex PCR, and its TCRdb copy is limited to in-frame clones, with some not included. The top ten hold 6% to 8% of the sample, which has some 240,000 clones, 81% seen once. The specimen was peripheral blood. The receptor source for this set is a woman of 80 years or more with COVID-19, enrolled during active disease.

A remark on this clone: An end of the junction differs from the germline gene, which may be a read error. The V and J genes are TRBV19 and TRBJ1-3; the D is unclear. Germline V gene data show CDR1 as LNHDA and CDR2 as SQIVND (reference sequence). This CDR3 region has 14 residues. The CDR3 spells CASSSDSSGSTIYF. The DNA for the CDR3 is TGTGCCAGTAGCTCTGACTCCTCTGGAAGCACCATATATTTT.

The CDR3 region is CASSLQGSNVLTF. CDR3 DNA sequence: TGTGCCAGCAGCTTACAGGGCTCCAACGTCCTGACTTTC. This chain joins TRBV7-3 and TRBJ2-6; D possibly corresponds to TRBD1 (5 bases). V lost 2 bases, J lost 8 bases, and 7 bases lay in between. Germline V gene data show CDR1 as SGHTA and CDR2 as FQGTGA. The CDR3 has 13 residues.

The rearrangement links TRBV3-1 (or the pseudogene TRBV3-2) to TRBJ1-1; TRBD1 matches at 9 bases. The CDR3 loop spans 16 amino acids. Germline-derived CDR1 and CDR2 are LGHDT and YNNKEL (reference sequence). The V and J ends lost 1 base and 5 bases, in that order; junction bases with no gene match: 8. CDR3 sequence: CASSQATQGAGTEAFF. CDR3 coding DNA: TGTGCCAGCAGCCAAGCAACACAGGGGGCTGGGACTGAAGCTTTCTTT.